Sequencing of this T cell receptor beta chain was carried out in a study of OX40 agonist ivuxolimab in advanced cancers. Overall study: Ivuxolimab was administered intravenously to patients at 0.01 to 10 mg/kg every 2 weeks.

Study results and limitations: Both blood CD4+ and CD8+ T cells showed clonal growth by week 6 at 0.1 to 3.0 mg/kg. Undetermined was the antigen specificity of the expanded peripheral T cells.

Remarks on this clone: Its target is not known.

Any history of autoimmune disease or systemic immunosuppression disqualified patients. The assay was immunoSEQ multiplex PCR, and TCRdb's table has in-frame clones only and misses some. This sample has fewer than 85,000 clones; over 75% occur once, and the top ten carry under 7%. This CDR3 has 16 residues. V gave up 0 bases and J gave up 3 bases; unmatched junction bases: 9. CDR1 is SGHRS and CDR2 is YFSETQ in the germline V gene. The chain recombines TRBV5-1 with TRBJ2-7; 7 nucleotides align to TRBD1. The sequenced sample was CD4+ or CD8+ T cells sorted from blood, obtained in a trial of the OX40 agonist ivuxolimab. This clonotype was obtained from an adult with an advanced solid tumor such as melanoma, head and neck, liver or kidney cancer. The CDR3 DNA reads TGCGCCAGCAGCTTGGTTGGTTGGACAGGAGACTACGAGCAGTACTTC. Protein product: CASSLVGWTGDYEQYF.